This T cell receptor beta chain was profiled in a study of beta chain features in type 1 diabetes. Whole-study findings and limits: The cDNA sequencing approach could over-represent high-TCR-expressing cells. Shorter TCRB CDR3s, moderately but significantly so, marked every one of the four CD4+ subsets in Type 1 diabetes patients.

Points on this clone: The antigen is undetermined.

Based on CD45RO/CCR7/CD25/CD127/CD95/CD27, CD4+ regulatory, stem cell-like memory, naive and central memory cells were sorted. J was trimmed by 3 bases and V by 2 bases; bases with no gene match: 6. This CDR3 comprises 16 residues. CDR1 and CDR2 from the germline V gene are SGHAT and FQDESV (reference sequence). Sequenced material consisted of expressed TCRB transcripts (all of the isolated RNA was reverse transcribed). Libraries were prepared by immunoSEQ multiplex PCR; TCRdb keeps only in-frame clonotypes and omits some of them. The sample consists of roughly 500,000 clones, roughly 10% of them appearing once.

The sequenced material came from naive CD4+ T cells from blood. The chain couples TRBV11-1 to TRBJ1-2, with 10 bases that match TRBD1. This receptor was identified in a woman under 30 in good health. CDR3 nucleotides: TGTGCCAGCAGCTTATCCGGGACAGGGGTAGACTATGGCTACACCTTC. This encodes CASSLSGTGVDYGYTF.